These 13 T cell receptor beta chains were sequenced from one sample in a study of PD-L1 blockade in urothelial cancer. Here immunoSEQ multiplex PCR was the method, and the copy in TCRdb shows in-frame clones only, minus some. The sample records around 40,000 clones, 86% being singletons. The time point denotes: peripheral blood 6 weeks after treatment start. The sample consisted of PBMCs, taken around atezolizumab (anti-PD-L1) treatment. The receptors were gathered from a man between 60 and 75 years old with urothelial cancer.

This clone was seen a single time. The V call is TRBV9, the J call TRBJ1-4; a possible D gene is TRBD1 (6 bases). CDR3 length equals 14 residues. Germline CDR1 and CDR2: SGDLS and YYNGEE. Trimming removed 6 bases from V and 3 bases from J, with 12 bases in between. This chain's CDR3 is CASTPGAANEKLFF. The CDR3 coding sequence is TGTGCCAGCACCCCAGGGGCAGCTAATGAAAAACTGTTTTTT.

The V call is TRBV19, the J call TRBJ1-5; D may be TRBD1 (5 bases). V gave up 7 bases and J gave up 4 bases, with 17 bases separating them. Germline CDR1 and CDR2: LNHDA and SQIVND (reference sequence). This CDR3 comprises 15 residues. The CDR3 reads CASTQNSGSNQPQHF. Here the CDR3 DNA reads TGTGCCAGTACCCAAAACTCAGGGTCAAATCAGCCCCAGCATTTT.

The chain is built from TRBV7-9 and TRBJ1-1, with TRBD1 identical over 8 bases. This CDR3 region has 15 residues. The V and J ends lost 6 bases and 1 base, in that order; junction bases with no gene match: 7. CDR1 SEHNR and CDR2 FQNEAQ come from the germline V gene (reference sequence). Written as DNA, the CDR3 is TGTGCCAGCAGTCATTCCGGGACAGGGAACACTGAAGCTTTCTTT. This translates into CASSHSGTGNTEAFF.

This clone was counted a few times. This chain joins TRBV5-1 and TRBJ2-2, with TRBD1 identical over 8 bases. J gave up 1 base and V 6 bases, and 11 bases lay outside the gene matches. Germline lookup yields CDR1 SGHRS and CDR2 YFSETQ. CDR3 length equals 17 residues. Written as DNA, the CDR3 is TGCGCCAGCACCCTTACACCCGGGACAGGGAACACCGGGGAGCTGTTTTTT. This codes for CASTLTPGTGNTGELFF.

The genes are TRBV7-2 and TRBJ1-1; D unresolved. Per germline, CDR1 SGHTA and CDR2 FQGNSA. Trimming pared 5 bases from V and 0 bases from J, leaving 13 bases between. This CDR3 is built from 15 residues. The CDR3 region has the DNA TGTGCCAGCAGCACCAGGTCAGTTCTGAACACTGAAGCTTTCTTT. It translates to CASSTRSVLNTEAFF.

The rearrangement joins TRBV6-5 to TRBJ1-5, with a tentative D call TRBD1 (6 bases). The CDR3 totals 14 residues. CDR1 and CDR2 (germline): MNHEY, SVGAGI. Trimming pared 5 bases from V and 4 bases from J, leaving 12 bases between. As DNA, the CDR3 is TGTGCCAGCAGTCCACGGACAGAAAATCAGCCCCAGCATTTT. Translation gives CASSPRTENQPQHF.

This clone came up once. The chain has TRBV5-1 and TRBJ1-6; TRBD1 might be the D (6 bases). Trimming took 1 base from V and 6 from J, leaving 17 bases between them. Germline V lookup: CDR1 SGHRS, CDR2 YFSETQ. The CDR3 consists of 17 residues. The CDR3 here is CASSLSPLQGGNSPLHF. The CDR3 DNA is TGCGCCAGCAGCTTGTCGCCGCTACAGGGTGGTAATTCACCCCTCCACTTT.

The V and J genes are TRBV5-1 and TRBJ1-4; 7 bases are shared with TRBD1. Germline-derived CDR1 and CDR2 are SGHRS and YFSETQ. After removal of 4 bases from V and 7 bases from J, the junction contained 10 bases not matched to a gene. The CDR3 sequence is 15 residues long. In DNA form, the CDR3 reads TGCGCCAGCAGCAAGACGACAGGGAATGGTGAAAAACTGTTTTTT. Residues: CASSKTTGNGEKLFF.

The CDR3 DNA reads as TGTGCCAGCGACTTGTACAATGAGCAGTTCTTC. Protein: CASDLYNEQFF. The genes are TRBV25-1 and TRBJ2-1; D is unclear. There are 11 residues in the CDR3. Germline lookup yields CDR1 MGHDK and CDR2 SYGVNS. V lost 8 bases and J lost 4, with 6 bases in between. Complete variable domain (other parts from reference TRBV25-1 and TRBJ2-1): EADIYQTPRYLVIGTGKKITLECSQTMGHDKMYWYQQDPGMELHLIHYSYGVNSTEKGDLSSESTVSRIRTEHFPLTLESARPSHTSQYLCASDLYNEQFFGPGTRLTVL.

The rearrangement uses TRBV5-1 and TRBJ2-1; D not resolved. This CDR3 contains 17 residues. Germline CDR1 is SGHRS and CDR2 is YFSETQ. The V gene lost 0 bases and the J gene lost 0 bases, with 13 bases spanning the gap. In nucleotides, the CDR3 is TGCGCCAGCAGCTTGGAGCCCGCCTGGAGCTCCTACAATGAGCAGTTCTTC. It encodes CASSLEPAWSSYNEQFF.

A note on this clone: A junction boundary mismatches the germline segment, possibly from a read error. J is TRBJ2-4 and V is TRBV12-5; 12 bases match TRBD1. The germline V gene has CDR1 LGHNT and CDR2 FRNRAP. The CDR3 covers 17 residues. In DNA form, the CDR3 reads TGTGCTAGTGGATTGGGCGGGACAGGGGGCTCCAAAAACATTCAGTACTTC. Its translation: CASGLGGTGGSKNIQYF.

The V and J genes are TRBV27 and TRBJ2-2; 13 bases are shared with TRBD2. The CDR3 consists of 17 residues. Trimming removed 3 bases from V and 6 bases from J; junction bases left unmatched: 7. Germline CDR1 reads MNHEY; CDR2 reads SMNVEV (reference sequence). Here the CDR3 reads CASSFVLAGGPSGELFF. As DNA, the CDR3 is TGTGCCAGCAGTTTTGTACTAGCGGGAGGGCCCTCCGGGGAGCTGTTTTTT.

V usage is TRBV18 and J usage is TRBJ1-6; perhaps TRBD1 as D (6 bases). Germline lookup yields CDR1 KGHSH and CDR2 LQKENI. The CDR3 is made up of 19 amino acids. V dropped 3 bases and J dropped 5 bases, with 23 bases sitting between them. This CDR3 reads CASSPRQGPAQAHNSPLHF. The CDR3 bases are TGTGCCAGCTCACCGCGGCAGGGGCCAGCGCAGGCTCATAATTCACCCCTCCACTTT.